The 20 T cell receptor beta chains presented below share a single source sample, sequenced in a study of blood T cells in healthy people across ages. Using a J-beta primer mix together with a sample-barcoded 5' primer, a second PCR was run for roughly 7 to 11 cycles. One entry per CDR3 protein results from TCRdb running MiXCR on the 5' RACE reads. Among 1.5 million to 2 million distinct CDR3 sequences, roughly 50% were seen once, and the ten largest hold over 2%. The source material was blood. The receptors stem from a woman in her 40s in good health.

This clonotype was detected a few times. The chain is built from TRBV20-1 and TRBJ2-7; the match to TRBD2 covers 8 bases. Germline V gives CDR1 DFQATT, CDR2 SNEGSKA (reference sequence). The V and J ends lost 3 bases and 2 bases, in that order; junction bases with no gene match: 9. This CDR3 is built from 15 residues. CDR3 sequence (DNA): TGCAGTGCTAGGGATTTAGCGGGGAGTACCTACGAGCAGTACTTC. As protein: CSARDLAGSTYEQYF.

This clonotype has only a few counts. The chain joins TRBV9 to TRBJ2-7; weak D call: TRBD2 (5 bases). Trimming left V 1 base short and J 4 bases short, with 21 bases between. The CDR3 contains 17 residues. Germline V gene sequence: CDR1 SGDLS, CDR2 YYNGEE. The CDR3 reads CASSVSGFGDTFYEQYF. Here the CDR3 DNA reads TGTGCCAGCAGCGTATCGGGGTTTGGAGACACCTTTTACGAGCAGTACTTC.

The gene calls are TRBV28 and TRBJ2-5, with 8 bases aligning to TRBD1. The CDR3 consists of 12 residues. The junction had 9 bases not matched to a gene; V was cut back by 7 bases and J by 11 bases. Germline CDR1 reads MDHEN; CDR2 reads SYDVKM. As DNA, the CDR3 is TGTGCCAGCAAACAGGGGGTTGGGGAGCAGTACTTC. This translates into CASKQGVGEQYF.

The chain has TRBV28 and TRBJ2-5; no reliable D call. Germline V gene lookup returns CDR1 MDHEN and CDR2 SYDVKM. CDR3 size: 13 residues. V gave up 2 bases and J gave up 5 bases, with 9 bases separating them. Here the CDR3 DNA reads TGTGCCAGCAGTTTAGACGTACGGGAGACCCAGTACTTC. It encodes CASSLDVRETQYF.

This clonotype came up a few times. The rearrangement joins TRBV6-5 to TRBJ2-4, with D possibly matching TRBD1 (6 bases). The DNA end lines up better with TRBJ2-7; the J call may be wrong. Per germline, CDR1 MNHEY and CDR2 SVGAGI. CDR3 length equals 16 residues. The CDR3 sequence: CASSYSLQGRTAEQYF. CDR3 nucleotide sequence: TGTGCCAGCAGTTACTCGCTACAGGGTCGGACCGCCGAGCAGTACTTC.

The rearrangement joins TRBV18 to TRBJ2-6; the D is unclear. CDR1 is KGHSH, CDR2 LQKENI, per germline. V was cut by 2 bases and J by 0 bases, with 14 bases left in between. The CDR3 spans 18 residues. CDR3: CASSPYGLSSSGANVLTF. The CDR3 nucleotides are TGTGCCAGCTCACCATACGGGCTATCAAGCTCTGGGGCCAACGTCCTGACTTTC. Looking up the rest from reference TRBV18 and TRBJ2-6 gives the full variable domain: NAGVMQNPRHLVRRRGQEARLRCSPMKGHSHVYWYRQLPEEGLKFMVYLQKENIIDESGMPKERFSAEFPKEGPSILRIQQVVRGDSAAYFCASSPYGLSSSGANVLTFGAGSRLTVL.

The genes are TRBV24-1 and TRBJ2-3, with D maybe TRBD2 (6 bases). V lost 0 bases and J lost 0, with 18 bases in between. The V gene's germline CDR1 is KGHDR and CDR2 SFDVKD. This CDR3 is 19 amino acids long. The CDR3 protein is CATSDLRGGGALSTDTQYF. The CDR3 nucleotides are TGTGCCACCAGTGATTTGCGGGGCGGCGGGGCCCTTAGCACAGATACGCAGTATTTT.

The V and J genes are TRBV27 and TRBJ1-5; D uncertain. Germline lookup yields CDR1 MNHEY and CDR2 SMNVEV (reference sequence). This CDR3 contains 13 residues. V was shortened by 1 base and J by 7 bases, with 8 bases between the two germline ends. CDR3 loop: CASSLYAAQPQHF. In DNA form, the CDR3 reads TGTGCCAGCAGTTTATACGCAGCCCAGCCCCAGCATTTT.

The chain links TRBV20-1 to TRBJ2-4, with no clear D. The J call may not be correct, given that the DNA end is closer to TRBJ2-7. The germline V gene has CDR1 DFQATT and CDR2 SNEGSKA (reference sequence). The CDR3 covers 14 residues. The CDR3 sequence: CSARDQLNRYEQYF. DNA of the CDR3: TGCAGTGCTAGAGATCAGCTAAATCGCTACGAGCAGTACTTC.

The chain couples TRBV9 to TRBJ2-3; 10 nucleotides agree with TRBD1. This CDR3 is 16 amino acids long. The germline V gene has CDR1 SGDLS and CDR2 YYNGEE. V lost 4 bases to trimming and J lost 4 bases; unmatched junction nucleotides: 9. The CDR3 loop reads CASSLGGGQGSDTQYF. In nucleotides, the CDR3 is TGTGCCAGCAGCCTGGGAGGGGGACAGGGGTCAGATACGCAGTATTTT.

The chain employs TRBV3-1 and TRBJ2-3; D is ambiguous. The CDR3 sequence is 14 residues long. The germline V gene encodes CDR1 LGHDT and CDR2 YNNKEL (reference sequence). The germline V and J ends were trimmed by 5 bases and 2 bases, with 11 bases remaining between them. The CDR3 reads CASSRHGPTDTQYF. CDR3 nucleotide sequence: TGTGCCAGCAGCAGACACGGACCCACAGATACGCAGTATTTT.

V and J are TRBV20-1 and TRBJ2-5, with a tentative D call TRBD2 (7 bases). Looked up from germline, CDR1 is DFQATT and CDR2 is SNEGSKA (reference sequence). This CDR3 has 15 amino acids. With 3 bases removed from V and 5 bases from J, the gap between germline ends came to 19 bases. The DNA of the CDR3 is TGCAGTGCTAGTTTGCCTAGCGGCCAGGGGGAGACCCAGTACTTC. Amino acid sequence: CSASLPSGQGETQYF.

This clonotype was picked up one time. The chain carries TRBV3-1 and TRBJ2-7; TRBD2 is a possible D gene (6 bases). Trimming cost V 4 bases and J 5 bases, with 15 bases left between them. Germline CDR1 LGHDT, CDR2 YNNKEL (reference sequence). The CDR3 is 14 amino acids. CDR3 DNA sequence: TGTGCCAGCAGCCTGCCACGGGGGATTGACGAGCAGTACTTC. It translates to CASSLPRGIDEQYF.

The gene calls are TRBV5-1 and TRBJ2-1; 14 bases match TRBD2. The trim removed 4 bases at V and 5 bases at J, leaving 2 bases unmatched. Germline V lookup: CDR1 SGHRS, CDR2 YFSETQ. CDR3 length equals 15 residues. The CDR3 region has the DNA TGCGCCAGCAGCACGGGACTAGCGGGGGACAATGAGCAGTTCTTC. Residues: CASSTGLAGDNEQFF.

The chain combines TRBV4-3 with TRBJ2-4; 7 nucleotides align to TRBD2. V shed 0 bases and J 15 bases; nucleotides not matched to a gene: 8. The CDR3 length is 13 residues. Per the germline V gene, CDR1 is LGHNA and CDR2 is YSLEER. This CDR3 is CASSQDERGGLYF. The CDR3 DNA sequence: TGCGCCAGCAGCCAAGATGAGCGGGGAGGGTTGTACTTC.

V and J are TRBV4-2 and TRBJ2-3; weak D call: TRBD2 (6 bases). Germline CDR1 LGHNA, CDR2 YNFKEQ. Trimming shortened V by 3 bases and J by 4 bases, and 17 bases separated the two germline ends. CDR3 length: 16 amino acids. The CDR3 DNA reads TGTGCCAGCAGCCAGCAGATTGGAGGGTACGCAGATACGCAGTATTTT. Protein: CASSQQIGGYADTQYF.

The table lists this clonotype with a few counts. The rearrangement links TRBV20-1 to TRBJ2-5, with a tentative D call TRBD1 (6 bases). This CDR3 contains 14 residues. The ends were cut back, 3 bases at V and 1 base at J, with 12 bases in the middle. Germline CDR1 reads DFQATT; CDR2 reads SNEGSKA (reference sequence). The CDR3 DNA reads TGCAGTGCTAGTAGGAACAGGGTCCAAGAGACCCAGTACTTC. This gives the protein CSASRNRVQETQYF.

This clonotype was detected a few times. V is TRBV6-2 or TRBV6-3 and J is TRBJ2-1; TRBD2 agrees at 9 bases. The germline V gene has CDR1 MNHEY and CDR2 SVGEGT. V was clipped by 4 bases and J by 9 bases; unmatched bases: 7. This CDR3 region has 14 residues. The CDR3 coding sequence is TGTGCCAGCAGTTGGACAAGGCGGGAGGGTGAGCAGTTCTTC. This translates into CASSWTRREGEQFF.

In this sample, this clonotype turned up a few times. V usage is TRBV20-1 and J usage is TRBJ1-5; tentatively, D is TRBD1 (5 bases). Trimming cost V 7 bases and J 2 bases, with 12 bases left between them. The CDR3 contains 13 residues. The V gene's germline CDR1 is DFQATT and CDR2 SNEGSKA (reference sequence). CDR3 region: CSGRGTGNQPQHF. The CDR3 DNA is TGCAGTGGGAGAGGGACGGGCAATCAGCCCCAGCATTTT.

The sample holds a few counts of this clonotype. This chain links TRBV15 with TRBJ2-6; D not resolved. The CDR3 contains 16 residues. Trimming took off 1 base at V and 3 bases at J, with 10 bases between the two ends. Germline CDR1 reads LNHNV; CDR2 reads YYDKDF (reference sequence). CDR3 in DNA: TGTGCCACCAGCAGAGGTGGAACGGGTGGGGCCAACGTCCTGACTTTC. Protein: CATSRGGTGGANVLTF.